The 12 T cell receptor beta chains in this list originate from one sample, sequenced in a study of T cells in Graves' hyperthyroidism and ophthalmopathy. Template material for amplifying TCR beta CDR3 regions consisted of RNA transcripts. HTBI primers were the set used in a first-round RT-PCR of the TCR CDR3. In TCRdb, the multiplex PCR reads were re-called with MiXCR into one record per CDR3 protein. The table records 550,000 to 700,000 distinct CDR3 sequences, roughly 50% of them present only once. The sample taken for sequencing was peripheral blood or thyroid tissue (not recorded which). The receptors here all came from an adult woman with Graves' disease, either hyperthyroidism or ophthalmopathy (not recorded which).

The sample holds a few counts of this clonotype. The chain has TRBV30 and TRBJ1-6; TRBD1 matches at 7 bases. Germline CDR1 reads GTSNPN; CDR2 reads SVGIG (reference sequence). V was pared by 3 bases and J by 7 bases, with 6 bases of the junction left unmatched. CDR3 size: 14 residues. The CDR3 sequence: CAWSLGTANSPLHF. The CDR3 coding sequence is TGTGCCTGGAGCCTAGGGACAGCAAATTCACCCCTCCACTTT.

Many counts were recorded for this clonotype. This chain joins TRBV10-3 and TRBJ1-3, with D unclear. Germline-derived CDR1 and CDR2 are ENHRY and SYGVKD. CDR3 length: 13 amino acids. Trimming took 6 bases from V and 1 from J, leaving 7 bases between them. CDR3 sequence (DNA): TGTGCCATCAGCGGAGCATCTGGAAACACCATATATTTT. Translating gives CAISGASGNTIYF.

Ten or more counts support this clonotype. The J gene is TRBJ1-2, the V gene TRBV28, with unresolved D. CDR3 length: 13 amino acids. The V end lost 5 bases, the J end lost 2 bases, and 9 bases lay between the germline ends. From germline, CDR1 is MDHEN and CDR2 SYDVKM. The CDR3: CASSPDPNYGYTF. In DNA form, the CDR3 reads TGTGCCAGCAGTCCCGACCCAAACTATGGCTACACCTTC.

In this sample, this clonotype turned up many times. A read error may account for a junction end that differs from germline. The genes are TRBV5-6 and TRBJ1-5, with TRBD1 matching over 7 bases. Per germline, CDR1 SGHDT and CDR2 YYEEEE. The CDR3 has 12 residues. The CDR3 nucleotides are TGTGCCAGCAGCAGAACCGACAGGGAATGGCAATTT. Its translation: CASSRTDREWQF.

This clonotype showed up many times. The V call is TRBV11-3, the J call TRBJ2-2; D not resolved. The V gene lost 6 bases and the J gene lost 0 bases, with 8 bases spanning the gap. Germline assignment: CDR1 SGHNT and CDR2 YENEEA. The CDR3 is 14 amino acids. The CDR3 sequence is CASRIDANTGELFF. Written as DNA, the CDR3 is TGTGCCAGCAGGATCGACGCGAACACCGGGGAGCTGTTTTTT.

This clonotype was recorded a few times. The chain employs TRBV19 and TRBJ1-5, with 7 bases aligning to TRBD1. The CDR3 loop spans 15 amino acids. J lost 1 base, V lost 2 bases, and 2 bases had no gene match. CDR1 and CDR2 (germline): LNHDA, SQIVND (reference sequence). The CDR3 loop reads CASSIRTGSNQPQHF. The CDR3 nucleotides read TGTGCCAGTAGTATACGGACAGGAAGCAATCAGCCCCAGCATTTT.

This sequence joins TRBV13 and TRBJ2-7, with D unclear. Trimming removed 0 bases from V and 3 bases from J, with 12 bases in between. CDR3 length: 15 residues. Germline CDR1 PRHDT, CDR2 FYEKMQ (reference sequence). In DNA form, the CDR3 reads TGTGCCAGCAGCTTAGGGTTCACGAGCCTCTACGAGCAGTACTTC. It encodes CASSLGFTSLYEQYF.

This clonotype was seen ten or more times. This sequence joins TRBV4-1 and TRBJ2-7, with D perhaps TRBD1 or TRBD2 (5 bases each). The CDR3 spans 15 residues. V lost 4 bases to trimming and J lost 2 bases, with 15 bases between them. CDR1 is MGHRA, CDR2 YSYEKL, per germline. Here the CDR3 DNA reads TGCGCCAGCAGCCGAGGGTCGGGACCTACCTACGAGCAGTACTTC. This gives the protein CASSRGSGPTYEQYF.

This clonotype was counted between two and nine times. V gene TRBV10-3 combines with J gene TRBJ2-7; D call uncertain. Between the trimmed V and J ends, which lost 5 bases and 0 bases, there was a span of 11 bases. This CDR3 is built from 14 residues. The germline CDR1 and CDR2 sequences are ENHRY and SYGVKD. Written as DNA, the CDR3 is TGTGCCATCAGTCGGGCGGACCTCTCCTACGAGCAGTACTTC. This gives the protein CAISRADLSYEQYF.

CDR3 sequence: CASSRWTGDSYEQYF. CDR3 nucleotides: TGTGCCAGCAGCCGATGGACAGGTGACTCCTACGAGCAGTACTTC. The chain employs TRBV9 and TRBJ2-7, with 7 bases that match TRBD1. Germline V gives CDR1 SGDLS, CDR2 YYNGEE. Trimming removed 4 bases from V and 0 bases from J; junction bases left unmatched: 7. The CDR3 sequence is 15 residues long.

The sample holds many counts of this clonotype. The CDR3, as DNA: TGCAGTGGGCAGGGGTGGGGGCTCTACGAGCAGTACTTC. Translated: CSGQGWGLYEQYF. The J gene is TRBJ2-7, the V gene TRBV20-1, with D perhaps matching TRBD1 (6 bases). Germline V lookup: CDR1 DFQATT, CDR2 SNEGSKA (reference sequence). Trimming pared 7 bases from V and 3 bases from J, leaving 16 bases between. The CDR3 length is 13 residues.

At least ten counts were recorded for this clonotype. Written as DNA, the CDR3 is TGTGCCAGCAGGGTGGGAGAGGCCTGGGAGCTGTTTTTT. Its protein is CASRVGEAWELFF. The gene calls are TRBV12-3 or TRBV12-4 and TRBJ2-2, with D tentatively TRBD2 (5 bases). V gave up 6 bases and J gave up 9 bases, with 14 bases separating them. This CDR3 is built from 13 residues.